This TCR beta chain emerged from a study of CD8+ T cells in alopecia areata listed by TCRdb under 2018. Looking at the study overall: Treated patients were enrolled in an open-label pilot trial of oral tofacitinib at 5 to 10 mg twice daily for moderate-to-severe alopecia areata. Amplification of TCRbeta CDR3 regions was done by immunoSEQ multiplex PCR using 35 Vbeta forward primers and 13 Jbeta reverse primers. Biopsies were taken from tofacitinib-treated patients at baseline and at 4 and 24 weeks of treatment, and a later scalp biopsy was taken in several of the tofacitinib-treated patients. Scalp clonality was compared among normal scalp (n=4), patchy alopecia areata scalp (n=8), and alopecia totalis/universalis scalp (n=8). High-throughput TCRbeta sequencing was used to examine T cell clonal expansion in alopecia areata in both the C3H/HeJ mouse model and human patients. RNA came from the PAXgene miRNA kit for fixed scalp, the miRNeasy kit for PBMCs, and the RNeasy kit for mouse skin. Patients stayed on tofacitinib for 6 to 18 months and then had 6 months of follow-up off drug so that delayed response and recurrence could be assessed. Human TCRbeta sequencing covered scalp tissue and sorted CD4+ and CD8+ peripheral blood T cells from patchy and totalis/universalis alopecia areata patients and healthy controls. Paper-wide results and their limitations: Shared TCR sequences between patients were less evident than in mice, which may be partly attributable to HLA diversity in the patient population. Scalp TCR repertoire analysis is complicated because resident alphabeta T cells in normal human skin are also sequenced, whereas mouse skin is dominated by gammadelta T cells. Lesional scalp, especially in alopecia totalis/universalis, showed higher clonality and more expanded CD8+ clones than normal scalp, suggesting antigenic drive.

This clone was counted between two and nine times. This receptor's antigen is unknown. Per-base qualities were not stored, and no clone one base away is much larger. CDR1 and CDR2 were assigned from the germline V gene (reference sequence) as GTSNPN and SVGIG. Between the V and J ends, shortened by 5 bases and 4 bases respectively, the junction contains 14 bases. The CDR3 holds 13 amino acids from the cysteine to the phenylalanine. The retained sequence is limited to the CDR3, 39 bases, with the frame set at the first base. Library method: the immunoSEQ multiplex PCR assay. RNA was extracted from all samples and reverse transcribed into cDNA, which served as template for TCR sequencing. SuperScript III was used for first-strand cDNA synthesis, primed with a 2:1 mix of oligo-dT and random hexamers. A synthetic immune receptor repertoire was used to gauge amplification bias, and whatever bias remained was removed computationally. From the authors' description of their analysis: Raw reads were preprocessed for error removal, and CDR3 was defined according to IMGT conventions as running from the conserved cysteine to phenylalanine. Clonality was computed by normalizing Shannon entropy by log2 of the number of productive unique TCRs and subtracting the result from 1. Whether each scalp clone was CD4 or CD8 was inferred by checking scalp TCRbeta sequences against the CD4 and CD8 repertoires from sorted blood. This is the immuneACCESS table as TCRdb keeps it, with only in-frame sequences that have V and J called. A part of the clones is gone; compared with another copy, unresolved V genes explain less than half, and the rest is unexplained. V and J calls plus clone size are reproduced from that table; the DNA served to infer D and trimming. The sample table records about 98,000 clones; roughly two fifths of these occur just once. The ten biggest clones cover 0.79% of the sample.

Lesional scalp punch biopsies and peripheral blood were obtained from alopecia areata patients. After PBMCs were isolated by density centrifugation and stained for CD3, CD4 and CD8, a FACSAria was used to sort CD4+ and CD8+ T cells. The clonotype comes from a human donor with alopecia areata. This receptor chain uses TRBV30 and TRBJ1-1; the D gene is not confidently resolved. The sample was CD4+ T cells sorted from blood. The nucleotide sequence is TGTGCCTGGGCACTCGGAGTAGGCACTGAAGCTTTCTTT. Its product reads: CAWALGVGTEAFF.